This T cell receptor (beta chain) came from a study of shared clonotypes between healthy human individuals. About the research overall: The plates for each donor numbered three CD4 naive, three CD4 memory, two CD8 naive and one CD8 memory.

Regarding this clone: Antigen specificity is unknown.

Negatively enriched CD4+ T cells were divided by CD45RA into naive and memory. The CDR3 runs to 13 residues. V dropped 2 bases and J dropped 5 bases, with 10 bases sitting between them. Germline assignment: CDR1 SGHTA and CDR2 FQGNSA. Findings and caveats of the study: Clonotype sharing among donors was thought likely to change with sequencing depth.

Libraries were prepared by immunoSEQ multiplex PCR; TCRdb keeps only in-frame clonotypes and omits some of them. This sample has about 2.3 million clones, with 93% found just once. The TCR comes from a man aged 18 to 29 in good health. Some clones in this sample may be carry-over from other donors' samples. The rearrangement links TRBV7-2 to TRBJ2-7; D is uncertain. The sample taken for sequencing was naive CD4+ T cells from PBMCs. As to subset: CD45RA+ positively selected. CDR3 sequence reads: CASSLLGLDEQYF. The CDR3, as DNA: TGTGCCAGCAGCTTACTAGGGTTGGACGAGCAGTACTTC.